The next 16 T cell receptor beta chains were all read from a single sample in a study of beta chain features in type 1 diabetes listed by TCRdb under 2018. General findings and caveats noted by the study authors: In all four CD4+ subsets, TCRB CDR3 length was moderately but significantly shorter in type 1 diabetes patients.

These receptors are not linked to any known antigen. The library was obtained by the immunoSEQ multiplex PCR assay. The entire isolated RNA was reverse transcribed using the High Capacity cDNA Reverse Transcription Kit, and thus expressed TCRB transcripts were sequenced. Here the immuneACCESS table is served through TCRdb, limited to in-frame sequences with V and J called. Missing clones are a known gap in these copies; in checked studies unresolved V genes cover under half, and the rest lacks a known reason. The table for this sample lists over 300,000 clones; over 7% of them were counted only once. More than 0.8% of the sample lies in the top ten. Sequencing input: central memory CD4+ T cells from blood. Receptor source: a man aged 25 to 45 with type 1 diabetes.

This clone was found many times. This chain joins TRBV14 and TRBJ2-1, with a weak D call TRBD2 (7 bases). V shed 2 bases and J shed 4 bases, with 12 bases lying between them. CDR3 length: 15 residues. The germline CDR1 and CDR2 sequences are SGHDN and FVKESK. CDR3: CASSQLRGAYNEQFF. CDR3 coding DNA: TGTGCCAGCAGCCAATTACGGGGGGCTTACAATGAGCAGTTCTTC.

V usage is TRBV11-2 and J usage is TRBJ2-1, with no clear D. Germline CDR1 is SGHAT and CDR2 is FQNNGV. Trimming took 1 base from V and 9 from J, leaving 7 bases between them. The CDR3 sequence is 12 residues long. CDR3 amino acids: CASSLGLTEQFF. CDR3 nucleotide sequence: TGTGCCAGCAGCTTAGGGTTGACTGAGCAGTTCTTC. Full variable domain (outside the CDR3, taken from reference TRBV11-2 and TRBJ2-1): EAGVAQSPRYKIIEKRQSVAFWCNPISGHATLYWYQQILGQGPKLLIQFQNNGVVDDSQLPKDRFSAERLKGVDSTLKIQPAKLEDSAVYLCASSLGLTEQFFGPGTRLTVL.

The chain has TRBV9 and TRBJ2-5; 10 bases match TRBD2. CDR1 is SGDLS, CDR2 YYNGEE, per germline. J gave up 5 bases and V 0 bases, and 10 bases lay outside the gene matches. The CDR3 contains 17 residues. CDR3 loop: CASSVGMASGGRETQYF. CDR3 nucleotides: TGTGCCAGCAGCGTAGGCATGGCTAGCGGGGGAAGGGAGACCCAGTACTTC.

This clone was seen only once. The chain couples TRBV27 to TRBJ2-5; maybe TRBD2 (7 bases). The CDR3 length is 15 residues. Trimming removed 0 bases from V and 2 bases from J, with 10 bases in between. From germline, CDR1 is MNHEY and CDR2 SMNVEV (reference sequence). This chain's CDR3 is CASSLSGRGQETQYF. The CDR3 DNA reads as TGTGCCAGCAGTTTATCGGGGAGGGGGCAAGAGACCCAGTACTTC.

This chain connects TRBV6-7 to TRBJ2-6; D is ambiguous. TRBV6-7 is placed among ORFs of uncertain function. V was clipped by 6 bases and J by 0 bases, with 12 bases between them. This CDR3 has 16 residues. CDR3 loop: CASSLWRRSGANVLTF. The CDR3 DNA sequence: TGTGCCAGCAGCCTCTGGCGCCGCTCTGGGGCCAACGTCCTGACTTTC.

The V and J genes are TRBV6-5 and TRBJ1-1; 11 bases agree with TRBD1. V dropped 6 bases and J dropped 3; count of bases not matched to a gene: 6. Germline V CDR1 and CDR2: MNHEY, SVGAGI. The CDR3 totals 15 residues. The CDR3 here is CASSTRGQGDTEAFF. As DNA, the CDR3 is TGTGCCAGCAGCACCCGGGGACAGGGGGACACTGAAGCTTTCTTT.

The chain employs TRBV29-1 and TRBJ2-7, with D tentatively TRBD1 or TRBD2 (5 bases each). CDR1 is SQVTM, CDR2 ANQGSEA, per germline. The germline V and J ends were trimmed by 7 bases and 7 bases, with 20 bases remaining between them. The CDR3 runs to 13 residues. CDR3: CSATPPGREEQYF. CDR3 nucleotide sequence: TGCAGCGCGACCCCCCCGGGGCGCGAGGAGCAGTACTTC.

The chain has TRBV6-5 and TRBJ2-7; the D is unclear. The germline V gene has CDR1 MNHEY and CDR2 SVGAGI. The CDR3 has 15 residues. V was pared by 6 bases and J by 4 bases, with 19 bases between. CDR3 protein: CASSGSDIRTYEQYF. CDR3 in DNA: TGTGCCAGCAGCGGTAGTGACATTCGGACGTACGAGCAGTACTTC.

In its sample, this clone was seen a few times. DNA for the CDR3: TGTGCCAGCAGCCCTCAGACAGGGTACACTGAAGCTTTCTTT. Its protein product is CASSPQTGYTEAFF. The chain carries TRBV9 and TRBJ1-1, with 7 bases aligning to TRBD1. The CDR3 covers 14 residues. V gave up 4 bases and J gave up 3 bases; unmatched junction bases: 6. Germline CDR1 SGDLS, CDR2 YYNGEE.

This clone turned up a few times. This rearrangement joins TRBV11-2 to TRBJ1-6; possible D gene TRBD1, 6 bases. Germline CDR1 is SGHAT and CDR2 is FQNNGV. This CDR3 is 16 amino acids long. Trimming stripped 0 bases from V and 11 bases from J, with 17 bases between. The CDR3 DNA sequence: TGTGCCAGCAGCTTAGACAGGGGACGTCATGGGGCACCCCTCCACTTT. Encoded protein: CASSLDRGRHGAPLHF.

J is TRBJ2-2 and V is TRBV7-6; D perhaps matches TRBD2 (6 bases). The CDR3 is made up of 16 amino acids. Germline assignment: CDR1 SGHVS and CDR2 FNYEAQ. With 4 bases removed from V and 2 bases from J, the gap between germline ends came to 14 bases. The CDR3 sequence is CASSSGVGLNTGELFF. DNA for the CDR3: TGTGCCAGCAGCTCGGGGGTAGGGCTAAACACCGGGGAGCTGTTTTTT.

The chain joins TRBV6-4 to TRBJ1-1; D gene ambiguous. The germline V gene has CDR1 MRHNA and CDR2 SNTAGT. The CDR3 has 10 amino acids. With 6 bases removed from V and 7 bases from J, the gap between germline ends came to 6 bases. CDR3 residues: CASRPYEAFF. The CDR3 DNA is TGTGCCAGCAGGCCTTATGAAGCTTTCTTT.

In its sample, this clone was seen a few times. The rearrangement joins TRBV5-1 to TRBJ2-3; 10 positions agree with TRBD2. J lost 6 bases, V lost 0 bases, and 4 bases had no gene match. CDR3 length equals 15 residues. The germline V gene has CDR1 SGHRS and CDR2 YFSETQ. The CDR3 nucleotides are TGCGCCAGCAGCTTGGAAGGTAGCGGGGGGGATACGCAGTATTTT. It encodes CASSLEGSGGDTQYF.

This clone was counted between two and nine times. The chain carries TRBV6-6 and TRBJ1-6, with 11 bases identical to TRBD1. Unmatched junction bases numbered 5, after V lost 5 bases and J lost 5 bases. Germline lookup yields CDR1 MNHNY and CDR2 SVGAGI (reference sequence). This CDR3 is 16 amino acids long. CDR3 region: CASSADRGPNNSPLHF. Written as DNA, the CDR3 is TGTGCCAGCAGTGCGGACAGGGGGCCCAATAATTCACCCCTCCACTTT.

The chain is built from TRBV29-1 and TRBJ1-2, with D tentatively TRBD1 (5 bases). V was pared by 8 bases and J by 0 bases, with 13 bases between. The CDR3 runs 13 residues. Germline values: CDR1 SQVTM, CDR2 ANQGSEA. This CDR3 is CSITGSANYGYTF. Here the CDR3 DNA reads TGCAGCATTACAGGTTCAGCTAACTATGGCTACACCTTC.

Ten or more counts support this clone. The chain combines TRBV19 with TRBJ2-7; maybe TRBD2 (5 bases). Per the germline V gene, CDR1 is LNHDA and CDR2 is SQIVND (reference sequence). Trimming took off 9 bases at V and 6 bases at J, with 21 bases between the two ends. CDR3 size: 14 residues. The CDR3, as DNA: TGTGCCAGCGCTGCCGCGGGTGCCTTCTCCGAGCAGTACTTC. It is translated as CASAAAGAFSEQYF.